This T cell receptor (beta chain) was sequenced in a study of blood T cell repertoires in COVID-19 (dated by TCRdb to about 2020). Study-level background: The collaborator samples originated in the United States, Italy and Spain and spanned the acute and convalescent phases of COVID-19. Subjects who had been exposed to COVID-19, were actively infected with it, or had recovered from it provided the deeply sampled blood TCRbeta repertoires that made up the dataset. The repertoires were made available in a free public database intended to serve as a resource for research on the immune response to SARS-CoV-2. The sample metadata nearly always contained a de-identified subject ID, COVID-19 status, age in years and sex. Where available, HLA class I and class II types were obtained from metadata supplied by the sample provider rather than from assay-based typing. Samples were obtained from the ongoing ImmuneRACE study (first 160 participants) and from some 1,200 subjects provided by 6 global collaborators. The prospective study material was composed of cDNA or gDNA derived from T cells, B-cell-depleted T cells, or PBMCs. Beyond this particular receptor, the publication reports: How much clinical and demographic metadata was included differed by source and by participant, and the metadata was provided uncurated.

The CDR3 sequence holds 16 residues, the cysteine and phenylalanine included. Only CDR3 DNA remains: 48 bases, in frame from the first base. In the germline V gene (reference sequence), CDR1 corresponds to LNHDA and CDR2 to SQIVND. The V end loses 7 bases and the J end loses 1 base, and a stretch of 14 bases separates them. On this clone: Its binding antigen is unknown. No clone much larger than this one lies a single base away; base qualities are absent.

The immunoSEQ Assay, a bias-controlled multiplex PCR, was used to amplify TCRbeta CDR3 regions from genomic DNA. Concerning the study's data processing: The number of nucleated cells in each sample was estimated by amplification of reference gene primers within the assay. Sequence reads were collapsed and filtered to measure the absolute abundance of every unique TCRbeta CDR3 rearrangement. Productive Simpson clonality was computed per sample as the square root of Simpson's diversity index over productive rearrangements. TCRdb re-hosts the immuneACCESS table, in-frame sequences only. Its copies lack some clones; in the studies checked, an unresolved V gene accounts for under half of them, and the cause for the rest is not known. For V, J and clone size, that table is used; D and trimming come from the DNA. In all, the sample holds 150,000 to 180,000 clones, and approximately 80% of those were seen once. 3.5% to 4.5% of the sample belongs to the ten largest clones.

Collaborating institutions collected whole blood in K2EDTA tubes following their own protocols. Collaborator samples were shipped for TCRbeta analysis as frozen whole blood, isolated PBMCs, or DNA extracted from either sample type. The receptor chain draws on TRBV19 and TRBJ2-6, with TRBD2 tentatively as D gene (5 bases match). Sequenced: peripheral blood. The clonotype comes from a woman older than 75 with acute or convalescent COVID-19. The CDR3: CASKEASMSGANVLTF. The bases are TGTGCCAGTAAGGAGGCCTCGATGTCTGGGGCCAACGTCCTGACTTTC.